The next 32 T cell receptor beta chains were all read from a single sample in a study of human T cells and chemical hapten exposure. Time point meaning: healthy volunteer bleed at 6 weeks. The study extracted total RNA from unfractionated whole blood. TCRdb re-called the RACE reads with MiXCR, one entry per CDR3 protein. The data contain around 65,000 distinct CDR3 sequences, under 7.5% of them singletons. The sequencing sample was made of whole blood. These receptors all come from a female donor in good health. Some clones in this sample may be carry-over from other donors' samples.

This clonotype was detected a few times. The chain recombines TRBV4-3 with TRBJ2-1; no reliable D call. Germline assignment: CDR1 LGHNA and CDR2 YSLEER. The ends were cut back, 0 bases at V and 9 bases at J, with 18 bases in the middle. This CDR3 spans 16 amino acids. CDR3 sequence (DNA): TGCGCCAGCAGCCAAGATGTGTGGGAAGCGTCGGCTGAGCAGTTCTTC. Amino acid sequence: CASSQDVWEASAEQFF.

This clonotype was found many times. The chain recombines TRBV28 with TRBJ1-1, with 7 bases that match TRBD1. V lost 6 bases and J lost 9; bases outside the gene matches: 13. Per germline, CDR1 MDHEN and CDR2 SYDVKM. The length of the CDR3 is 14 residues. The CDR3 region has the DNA TGTGCCAGCAGATTTCTTTTGGGACAGAGCCAAGCTTTCTTT. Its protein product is CASRFLLGQSQAFF.

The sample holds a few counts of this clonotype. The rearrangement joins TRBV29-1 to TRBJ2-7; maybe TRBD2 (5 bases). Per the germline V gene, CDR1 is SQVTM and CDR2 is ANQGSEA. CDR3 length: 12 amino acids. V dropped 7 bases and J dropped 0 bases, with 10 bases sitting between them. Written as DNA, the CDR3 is TGCAGCGCCGGCCGGGGCTCCTACGAGCAGTACTTC. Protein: CSAGRGSYEQYF.

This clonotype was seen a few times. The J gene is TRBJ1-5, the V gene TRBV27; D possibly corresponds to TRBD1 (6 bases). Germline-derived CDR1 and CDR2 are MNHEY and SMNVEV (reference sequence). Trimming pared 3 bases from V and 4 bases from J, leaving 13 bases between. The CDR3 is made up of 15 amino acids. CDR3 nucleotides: TGTGCCAGCAGTTTGGCCCAGGGGTTTAATCAGCCCCAGCATTTT. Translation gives CASSLAQGFNQPQHF.

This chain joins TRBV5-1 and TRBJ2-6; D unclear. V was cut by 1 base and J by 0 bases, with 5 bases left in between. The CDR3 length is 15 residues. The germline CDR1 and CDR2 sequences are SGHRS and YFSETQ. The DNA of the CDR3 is TGCGCCAGCAGCTTGTTAAACTCTGGGGCCAACGTCCTGACTTTC. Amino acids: CASSLLNSGANVLTF.

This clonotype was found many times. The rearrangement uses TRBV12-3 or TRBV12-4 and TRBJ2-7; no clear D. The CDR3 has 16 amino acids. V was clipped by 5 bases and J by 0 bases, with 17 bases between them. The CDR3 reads CASSHGRSRSSYEQYF. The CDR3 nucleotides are TGTGCCAGCAGTCACGGACGGTCTCGGAGCTCCTACGAGCAGTACTTC.

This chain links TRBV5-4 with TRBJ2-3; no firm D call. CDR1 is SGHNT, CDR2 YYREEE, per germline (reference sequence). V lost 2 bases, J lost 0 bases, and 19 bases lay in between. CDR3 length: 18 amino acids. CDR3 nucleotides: TGTGCCAGCAGCTTCAGACTTTACCCCGCGCCTAGCACAGATACGCAGTATTTT. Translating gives CASSFRLYPAPSTDTQYF.

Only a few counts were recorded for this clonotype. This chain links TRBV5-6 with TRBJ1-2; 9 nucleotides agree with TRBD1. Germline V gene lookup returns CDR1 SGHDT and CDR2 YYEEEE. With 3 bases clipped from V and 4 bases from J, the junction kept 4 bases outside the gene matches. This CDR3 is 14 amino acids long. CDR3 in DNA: TGTGCCAGCAGCTCAGGGACAGGGCGCTATGGCTACACCTTC. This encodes CASSSGTGRYGYTF.

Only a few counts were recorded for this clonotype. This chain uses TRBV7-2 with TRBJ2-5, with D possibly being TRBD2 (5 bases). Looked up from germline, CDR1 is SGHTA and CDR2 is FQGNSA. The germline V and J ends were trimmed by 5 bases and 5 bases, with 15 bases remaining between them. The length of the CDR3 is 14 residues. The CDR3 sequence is CASSPPTRRETQYF. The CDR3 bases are TGTGCCAGCAGCCCCCCTACTCGGAGGGAGACCCAGTACTTC.

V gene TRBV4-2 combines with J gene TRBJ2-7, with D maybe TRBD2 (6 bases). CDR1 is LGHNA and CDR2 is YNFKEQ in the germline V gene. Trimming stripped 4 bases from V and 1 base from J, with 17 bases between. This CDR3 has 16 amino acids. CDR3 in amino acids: CASSPLLGLSSYEQYF. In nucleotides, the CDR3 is TGTGCCAGCAGCCCCCTGTTGGGACTCTCTTCCTACGAGCAGTACTTC.

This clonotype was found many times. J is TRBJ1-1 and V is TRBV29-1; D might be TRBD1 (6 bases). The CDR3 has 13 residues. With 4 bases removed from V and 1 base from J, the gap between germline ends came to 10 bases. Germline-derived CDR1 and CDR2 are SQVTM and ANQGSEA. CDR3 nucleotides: TGCAGCGTTGGGGCAGGGGAGAACACTGAAGCTTTCTTT. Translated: CSVGAGENTEAFF.

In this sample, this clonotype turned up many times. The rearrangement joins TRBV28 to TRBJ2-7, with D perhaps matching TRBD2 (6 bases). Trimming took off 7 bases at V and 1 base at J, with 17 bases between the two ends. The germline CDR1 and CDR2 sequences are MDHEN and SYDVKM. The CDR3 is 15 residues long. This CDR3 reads CASKGLGSGSYEQYF. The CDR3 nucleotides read TGTGCCAGCAAGGGGTTGGGGAGCGGGTCCTACGAGCAGTACTTC.

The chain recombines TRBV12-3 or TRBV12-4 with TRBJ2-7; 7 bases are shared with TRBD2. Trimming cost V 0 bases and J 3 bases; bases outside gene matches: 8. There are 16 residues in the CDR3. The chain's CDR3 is CASSLARGSPHYEQYF. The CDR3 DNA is TGTGCCAGCAGTTTAGCGCGCGGGAGCCCACACTACGAGCAGTACTTC.

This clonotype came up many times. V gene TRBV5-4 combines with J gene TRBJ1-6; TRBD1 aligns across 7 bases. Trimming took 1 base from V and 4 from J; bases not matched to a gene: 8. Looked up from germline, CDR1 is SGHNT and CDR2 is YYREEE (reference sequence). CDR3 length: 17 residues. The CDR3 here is CASSLWRGQLYNSPLHF. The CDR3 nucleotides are TGTGCCAGCAGCTTGTGGCGGGGACAGTTGTATAATTCACCCCTCCACTTT.

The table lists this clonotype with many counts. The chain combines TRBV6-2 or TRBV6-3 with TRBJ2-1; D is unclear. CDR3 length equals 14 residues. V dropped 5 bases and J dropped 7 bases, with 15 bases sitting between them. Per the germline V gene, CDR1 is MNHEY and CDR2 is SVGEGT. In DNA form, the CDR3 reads TGTGCCAGCAGTAACGACGGGCCCCGGAATGAGCAGTTCTTC. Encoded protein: CASSNDGPRNEQFF.

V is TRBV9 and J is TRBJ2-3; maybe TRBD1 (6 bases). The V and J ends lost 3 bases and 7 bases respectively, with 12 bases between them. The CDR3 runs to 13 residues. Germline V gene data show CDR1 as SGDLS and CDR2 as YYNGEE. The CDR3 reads CASSEQGSNTQYF. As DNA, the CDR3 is TGTGCCAGCAGCGAGCAGGGGAGTAATACGCAGTATTTT.

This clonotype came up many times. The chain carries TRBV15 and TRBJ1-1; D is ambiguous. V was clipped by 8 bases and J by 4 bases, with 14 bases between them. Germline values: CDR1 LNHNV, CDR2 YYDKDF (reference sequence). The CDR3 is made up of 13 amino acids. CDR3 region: CATEEGAGTEAFF. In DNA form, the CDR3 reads TGTGCCACCGAGGAGGGCGCGGGCACTGAAGCTTTCTTT.

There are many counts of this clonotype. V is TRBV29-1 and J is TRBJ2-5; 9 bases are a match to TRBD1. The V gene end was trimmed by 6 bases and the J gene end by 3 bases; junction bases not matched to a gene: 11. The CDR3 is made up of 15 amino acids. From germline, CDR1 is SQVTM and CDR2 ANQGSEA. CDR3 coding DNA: TGCAGCGTGAAGACTCCGGGACAGGGAGAAGAGACCCAGTACTTC. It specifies CSVKTPGQGEETQYF.

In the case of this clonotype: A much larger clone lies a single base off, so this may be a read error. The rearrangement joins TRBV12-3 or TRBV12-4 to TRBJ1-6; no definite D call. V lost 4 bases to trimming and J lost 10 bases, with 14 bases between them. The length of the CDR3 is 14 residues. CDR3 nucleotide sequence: TGTGCCAGCAGTTCCTCTTCGTGGGGATCACCCCTCCACTTT. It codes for CASSSSSWGSPLHF.

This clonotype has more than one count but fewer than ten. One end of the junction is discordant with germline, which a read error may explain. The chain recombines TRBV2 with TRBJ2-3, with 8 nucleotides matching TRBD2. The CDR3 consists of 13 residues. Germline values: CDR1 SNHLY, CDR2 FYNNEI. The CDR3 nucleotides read TGTGCCAGCACCCTACCGAAGACTAGCGCCACTATTTTT. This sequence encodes CASTLPKTSATIF. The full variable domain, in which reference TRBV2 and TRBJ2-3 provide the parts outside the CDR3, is EPEVTQTPSHQVTQMGQEVILRCVPISNHLYFYWYRQILGQKVEFLVSFYNNEISEKSEIFDDQFSVERPDGSNFTLKIRSTKLEDSAMYFCASTLPKTSATIFGPGTRLTVL.

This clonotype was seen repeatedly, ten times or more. The DNA for the CDR3 is TGCAGCGTTGAAGATGAAGCAGGGAATGGGGACAATGAGCAGTTCTTC. This gives the protein CSVEDEAGNGDNEQFF. The gene calls are TRBV29-1 and TRBJ2-1; D is perhaps TRBD1 (5 bases). There are 16 residues in the CDR3. V was clipped by 0 bases and J by 5 bases, with 17 bases between them. Germline V lookup: CDR1 SQVTM, CDR2 ANQGSEA.

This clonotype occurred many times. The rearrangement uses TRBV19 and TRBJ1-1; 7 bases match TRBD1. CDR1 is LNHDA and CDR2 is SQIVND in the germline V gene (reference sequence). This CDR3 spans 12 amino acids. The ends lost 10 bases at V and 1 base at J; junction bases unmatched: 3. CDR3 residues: CATRQGNTEAFF. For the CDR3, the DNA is TGTGCCACCAGACAGGGGAACACTGAAGCTTTCTTT. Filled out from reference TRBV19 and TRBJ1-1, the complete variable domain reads DGGITQSPKYLFRKEGQNVTLSCEQNLNHDAMYWYRQDPGQGLRLIYYSQIVNDFQKGDIAEGYSVSREKKESFPLTVTSAQKNPTAFYLCATRQGNTEAFFGQGTRLTVV.

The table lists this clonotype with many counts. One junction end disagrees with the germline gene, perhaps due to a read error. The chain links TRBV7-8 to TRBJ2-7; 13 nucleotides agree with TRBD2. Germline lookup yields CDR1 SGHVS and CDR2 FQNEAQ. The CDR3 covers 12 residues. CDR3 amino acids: CASSPIGLAGAF. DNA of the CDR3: TGTGCCAGCAGCCCAATAGGACTAGCGGGAGCTTTC.

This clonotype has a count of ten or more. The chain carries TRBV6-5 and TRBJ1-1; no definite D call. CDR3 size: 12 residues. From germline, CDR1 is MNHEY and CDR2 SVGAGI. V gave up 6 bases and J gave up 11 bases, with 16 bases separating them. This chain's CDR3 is CASSPGRGPAFF. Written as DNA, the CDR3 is TGTGCCAGCAGCCCGGGAAGAGGGCCTGCTTTCTTT.

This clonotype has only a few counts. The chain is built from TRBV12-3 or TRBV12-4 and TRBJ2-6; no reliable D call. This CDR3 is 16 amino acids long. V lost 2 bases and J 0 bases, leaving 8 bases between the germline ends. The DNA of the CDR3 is TGTGCCAGCAGTTTAAGTCAGCTCTCTGGGGCCAACGTCCTGACTTTC. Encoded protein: CASSLSQLSGANVLTF.

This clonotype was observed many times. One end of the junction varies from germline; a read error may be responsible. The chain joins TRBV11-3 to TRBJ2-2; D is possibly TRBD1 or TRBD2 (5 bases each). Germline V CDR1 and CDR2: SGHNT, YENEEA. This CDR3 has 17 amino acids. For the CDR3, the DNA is TGTGCCAGCAGCCTAGAGAGTGGGGCGCGAGGGGCCGGGGAGCTGTTTTTT. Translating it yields CASSLESGARGAGELFF. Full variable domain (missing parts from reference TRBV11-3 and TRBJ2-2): EAGVVQSPRYKIIEKKQPVAFWCNPISGHNTLYWYLQNLGQGPELLIRYENEEAVDDSQLPKDRFSAERLKGVDSTLKIQPAELGDSAVYLCASSLESGARGAGELFFGEGSRLTVL.

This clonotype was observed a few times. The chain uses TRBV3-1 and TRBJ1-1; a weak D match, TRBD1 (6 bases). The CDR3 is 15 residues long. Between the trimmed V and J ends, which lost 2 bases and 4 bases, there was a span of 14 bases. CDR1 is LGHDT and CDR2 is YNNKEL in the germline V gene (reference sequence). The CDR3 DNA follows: TGTGCCAGCAGCCAATTCTGGCAGGGGACCACTGAAGCTTTCTTT. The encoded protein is CASSQFWQGTTEAFF. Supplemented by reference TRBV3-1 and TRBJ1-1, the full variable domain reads DTAVSQTPKYLVTQMGNDKSIKCEQNLGHDTMYWYKQDSKKFLKIMFSYNNKELIINETVPNRFSPKSPDKAHLNLHINSLELGDSAVYFCASSQFWQGTTEAFFGQGTRLTVV.

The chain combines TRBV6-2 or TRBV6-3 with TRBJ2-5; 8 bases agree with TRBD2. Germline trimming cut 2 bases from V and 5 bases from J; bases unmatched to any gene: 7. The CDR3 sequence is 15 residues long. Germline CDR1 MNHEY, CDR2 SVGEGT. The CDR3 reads CASSYILAGDETQYF. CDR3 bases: TGTGCCAGCAGTTACATCCTAGCGGGCGACGAGACCCAGTACTTC.

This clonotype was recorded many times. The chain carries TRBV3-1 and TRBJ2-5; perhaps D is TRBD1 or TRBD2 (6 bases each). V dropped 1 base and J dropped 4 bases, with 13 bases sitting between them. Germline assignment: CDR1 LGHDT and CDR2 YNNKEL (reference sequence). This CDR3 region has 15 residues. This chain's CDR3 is CASSQGGGQGETQYF. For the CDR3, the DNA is TGTGCCAGCAGCCAAGGAGGGGGGCAGGGAGAGACCCAGTACTTC.

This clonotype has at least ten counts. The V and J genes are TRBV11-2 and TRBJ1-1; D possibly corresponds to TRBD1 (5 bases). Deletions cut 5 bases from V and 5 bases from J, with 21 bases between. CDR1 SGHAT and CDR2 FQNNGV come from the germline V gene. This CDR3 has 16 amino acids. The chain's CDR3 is CASSPFLQGSKTEAFF. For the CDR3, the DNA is TGTGCCAGCAGCCCGTTCCTTCAGGGAAGTAAGACTGAAGCTTTCTTT.

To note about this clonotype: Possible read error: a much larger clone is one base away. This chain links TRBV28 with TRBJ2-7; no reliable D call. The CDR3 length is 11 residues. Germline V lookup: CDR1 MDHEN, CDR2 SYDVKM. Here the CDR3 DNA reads TGTGCCGGCAGTTTGCGCTACGAGCAGTACTTC. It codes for CAGSLRYEQYF.

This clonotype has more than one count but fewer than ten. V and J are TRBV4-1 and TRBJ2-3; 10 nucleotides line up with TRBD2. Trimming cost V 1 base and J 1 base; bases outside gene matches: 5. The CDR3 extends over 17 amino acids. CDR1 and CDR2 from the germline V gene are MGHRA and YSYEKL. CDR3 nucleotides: TGCGCCAGCAGCCAAGCCGGGCTAGCGGGAGGCACAGATACGCAGTATTTT. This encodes CASSQAGLAGGTDTQYF.